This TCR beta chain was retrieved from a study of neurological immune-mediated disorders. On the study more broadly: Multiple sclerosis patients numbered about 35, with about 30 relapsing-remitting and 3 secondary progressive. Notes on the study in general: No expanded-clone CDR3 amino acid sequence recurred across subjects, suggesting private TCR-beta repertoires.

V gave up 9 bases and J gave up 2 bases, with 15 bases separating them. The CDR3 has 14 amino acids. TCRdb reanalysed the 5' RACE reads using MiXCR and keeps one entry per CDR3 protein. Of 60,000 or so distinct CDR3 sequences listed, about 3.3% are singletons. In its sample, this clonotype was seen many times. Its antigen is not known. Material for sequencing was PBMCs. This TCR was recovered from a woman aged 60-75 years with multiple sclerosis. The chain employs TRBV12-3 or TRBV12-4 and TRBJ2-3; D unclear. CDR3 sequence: CASTRLEYTDTQYF. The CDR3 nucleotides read TGTGCCAGTACAAGACTGGAATACACAGATACGCAGTATTTT.